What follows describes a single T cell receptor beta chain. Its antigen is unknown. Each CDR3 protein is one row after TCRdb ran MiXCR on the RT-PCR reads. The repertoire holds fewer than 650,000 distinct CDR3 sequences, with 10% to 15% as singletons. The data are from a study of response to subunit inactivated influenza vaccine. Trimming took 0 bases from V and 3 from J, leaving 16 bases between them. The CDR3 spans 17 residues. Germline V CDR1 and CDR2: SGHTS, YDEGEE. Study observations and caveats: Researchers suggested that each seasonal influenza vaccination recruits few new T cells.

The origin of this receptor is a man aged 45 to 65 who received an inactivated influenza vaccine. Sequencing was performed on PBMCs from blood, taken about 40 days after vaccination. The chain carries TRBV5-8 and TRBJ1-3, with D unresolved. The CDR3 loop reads CASSLGTTVGVGNTIYF. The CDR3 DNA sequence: TGTGCCAGCAGCTTGGGAACAACAGTGGGCGTTGGAAACACCATATATTTT.